This T cell receptor (beta chain) was captured in a study of blood T cells in healthy people across ages. This clonotype has a handful of counts. Its antigen remains unknown. The CDR3 totals 13 residues. Trimming shortened V by 3 bases and J by 9 bases, and 14 bases separated the two germline ends. Findings and limits, study-wide: Higher diversity and more naive CD4+ cells were features of long-lived donors, compared to aged donors.

Alongside a J-beta primer mix, a sample-barcoded 5' primer served in a second PCR lasting about 7 to 12 cycles. Tags on each cDNA molecule came from a template-switch adaptor with 12 random nucleotides. TCRdb reprocessed the 5' RACE reads with MiXCR, giving one entry per CDR3 protein. The data show approximately 1.5 million distinct CDR3 sequences, 42% seen once. The clonotype was recovered from a young woman in good health. This sequence joins TRBV12-3 or TRBV12-4 and TRBJ2-5; no clear D gene. The sequenced sample was blood. The CDR3 nucleotides read TGTGCCAGCAGTTTCTCGGGTGTGGGGTCCCAGTACTTC. This translates into CASSFSGVGSQYF.